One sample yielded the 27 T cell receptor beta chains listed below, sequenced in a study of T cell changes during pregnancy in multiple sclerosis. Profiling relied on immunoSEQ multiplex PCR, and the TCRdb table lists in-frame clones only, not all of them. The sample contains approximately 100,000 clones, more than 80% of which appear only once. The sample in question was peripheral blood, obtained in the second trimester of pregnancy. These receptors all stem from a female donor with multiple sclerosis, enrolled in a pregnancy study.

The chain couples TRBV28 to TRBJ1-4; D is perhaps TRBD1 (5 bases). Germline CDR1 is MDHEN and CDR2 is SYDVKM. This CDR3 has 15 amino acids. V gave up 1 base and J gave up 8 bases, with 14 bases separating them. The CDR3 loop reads CASSLYSGGEEKLFF. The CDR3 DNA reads TGTGCCAGCAGTTTATATTCGGGGGGAGAGGAAAAACTGTTTTTT. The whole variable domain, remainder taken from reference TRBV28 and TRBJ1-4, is DVKVTQSSRYLVKRTGEKVFLECVQDMDHENMFWYRQDPGLGLRLIYFSYDVKMKEKGDIPEGYSVSREKKERFSLILESASTNQTSMYLCASSLYSGGEEKLFFGSGTQLSVL.

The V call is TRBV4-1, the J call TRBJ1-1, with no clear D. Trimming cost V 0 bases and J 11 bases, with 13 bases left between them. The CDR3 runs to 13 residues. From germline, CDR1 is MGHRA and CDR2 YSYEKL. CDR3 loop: CASSQDYGKRAFF. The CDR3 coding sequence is TGCGCCAGCAGCCAAGATTACGGCAAGCGGGCTTTCTTT.

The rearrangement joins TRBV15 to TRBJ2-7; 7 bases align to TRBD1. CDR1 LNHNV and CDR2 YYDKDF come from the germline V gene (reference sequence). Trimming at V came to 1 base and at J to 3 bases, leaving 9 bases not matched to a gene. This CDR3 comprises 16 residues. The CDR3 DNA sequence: TGTGCCACCAGCAGAGGTCCACAGGGGAAAGGCTACGAGCAGTACTTC. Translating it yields CATSRGPQGKGYEQYF. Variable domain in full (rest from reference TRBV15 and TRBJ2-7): DAMVIQNPRYQVTQFGKPVTLSCSQTLNHNVMYWYQQKSSQAPKLLFHYYDKDFNNEADTPDNFQSRRPNTSFCFLDIRSPGLGDTAMYLCATSRGPQGKGYEQYFGPGTRLTVT.

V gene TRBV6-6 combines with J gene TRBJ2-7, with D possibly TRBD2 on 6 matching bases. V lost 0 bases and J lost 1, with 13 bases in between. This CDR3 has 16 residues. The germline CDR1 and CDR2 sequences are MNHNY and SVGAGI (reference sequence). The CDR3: CASSYSVGEESYEQYF. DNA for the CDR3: TGTGCCAGCAGTTACTCGGTTGGGGAGGAGTCCTACGAGCAGTACTTC.

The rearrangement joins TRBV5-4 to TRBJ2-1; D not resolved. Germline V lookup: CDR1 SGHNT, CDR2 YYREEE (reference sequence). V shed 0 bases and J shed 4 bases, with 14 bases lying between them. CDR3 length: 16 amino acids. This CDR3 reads CASSLDLSSRYNEQFF. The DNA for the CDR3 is TGTGCCAGCAGCTTGGATCTAAGTTCTAGATACAATGAGCAGTTCTTC.

The CDR3 protein is CASSPRTGHIANNQPQHF. The CDR3 nucleotides are TGTGCCAGTAGCCCGAGAACGGGACACATAGCTAACAATCAGCCCCAGCATTTT. The chain carries TRBV19 and TRBJ1-5, with a tentative D call TRBD1 (6 bases). The CDR3 is 18 amino acids. Germline lookup yields CDR1 LNHDA and CDR2 SQIVND (reference sequence). The V end was cut by 6 bases, the J end by 3 bases, with 24 bases between.

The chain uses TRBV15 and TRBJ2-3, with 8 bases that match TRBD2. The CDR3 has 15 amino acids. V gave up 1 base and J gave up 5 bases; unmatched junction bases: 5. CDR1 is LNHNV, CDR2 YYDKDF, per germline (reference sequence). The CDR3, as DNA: TGTGCCACCAGCAGAGCGAGCGGGGGCATAGATACGCAGTATTTT. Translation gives CATSRASGGIDTQYF.

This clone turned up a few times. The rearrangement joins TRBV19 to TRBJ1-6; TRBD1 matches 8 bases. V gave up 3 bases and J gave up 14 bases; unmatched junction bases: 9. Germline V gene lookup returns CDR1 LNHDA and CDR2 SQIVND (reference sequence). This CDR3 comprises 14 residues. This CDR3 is CASSIGQGRETLHF. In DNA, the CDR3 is TGTGCCAGTAGTATCGGACAGGGTCGGGAAACCCTCCACTTT.

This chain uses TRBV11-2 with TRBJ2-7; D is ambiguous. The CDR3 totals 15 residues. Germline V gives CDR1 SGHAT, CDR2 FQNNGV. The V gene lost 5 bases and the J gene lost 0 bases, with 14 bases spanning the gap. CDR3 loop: CASSARQRFSYEQYF. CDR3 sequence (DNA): TGTGCCAGCAGCGCACGACAAAGGTTCTCCTACGAGCAGTACTTC.

The DNA of the CDR3 is TGTGCCAGTAGTATAGGAGCTCCCACAGATACGCAGTATTTT. This encodes CASSIGAPTDTQYF. The V call is TRBV19, the J call TRBJ2-3; D is undetermined. The germline CDR1 and CDR2 sequences are LNHDA and SQIVND (reference sequence). The CDR3 consists of 14 residues. V was pared by 1 base and J by 2 bases, with 7 bases between.

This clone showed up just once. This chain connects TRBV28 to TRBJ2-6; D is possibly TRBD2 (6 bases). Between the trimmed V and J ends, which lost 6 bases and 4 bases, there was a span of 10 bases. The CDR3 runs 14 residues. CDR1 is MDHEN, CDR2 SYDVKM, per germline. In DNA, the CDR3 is TGTGCCAGCAGGCCCGCGGGAGGGGCCAACGTCCTGACTTTC. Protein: CASRPAGGANVLTF.

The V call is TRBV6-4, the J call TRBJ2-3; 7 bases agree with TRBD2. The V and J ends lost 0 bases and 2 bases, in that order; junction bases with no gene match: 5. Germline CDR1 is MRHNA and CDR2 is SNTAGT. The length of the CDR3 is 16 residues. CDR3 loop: CASSDSRTSFTDTQYF. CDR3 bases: TGTGCCAGCAGTGACTCGCGGACTAGTTTCACAGATACGCAGTATTTT.

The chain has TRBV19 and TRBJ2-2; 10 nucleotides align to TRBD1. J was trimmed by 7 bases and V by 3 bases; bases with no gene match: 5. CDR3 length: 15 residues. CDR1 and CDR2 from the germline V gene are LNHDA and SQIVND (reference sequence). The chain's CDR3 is CASSIWDRGSGELFF. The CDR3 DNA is TGTGCCAGTAGTATTTGGGACAGGGGCAGCGGGGAGCTGTTTTTT.

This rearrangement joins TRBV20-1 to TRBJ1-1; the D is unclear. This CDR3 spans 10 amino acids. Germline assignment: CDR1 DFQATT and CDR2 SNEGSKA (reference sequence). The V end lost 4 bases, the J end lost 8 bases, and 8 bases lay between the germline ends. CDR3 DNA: TGCAGTGCTAATTTAGTCGAAGCTTTCTTT. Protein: CSANLVEAFF.

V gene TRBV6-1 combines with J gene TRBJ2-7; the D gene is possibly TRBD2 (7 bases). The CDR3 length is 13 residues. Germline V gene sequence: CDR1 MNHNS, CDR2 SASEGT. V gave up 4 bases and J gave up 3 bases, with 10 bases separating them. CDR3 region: CASSGGGVYEQYF. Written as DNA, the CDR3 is TGTGCCAGCAGTGGGGGGGGCGTCTACGAGCAGTACTTC.

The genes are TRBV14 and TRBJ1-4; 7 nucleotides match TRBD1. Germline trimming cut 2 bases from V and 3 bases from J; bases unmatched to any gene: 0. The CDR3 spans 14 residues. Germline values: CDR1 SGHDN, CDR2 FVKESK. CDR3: CASSQQGANEKLFF. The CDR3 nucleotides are TGTGCCAGCAGCCAACAGGGGGCTAATGAAAAACTGTTTTTT.

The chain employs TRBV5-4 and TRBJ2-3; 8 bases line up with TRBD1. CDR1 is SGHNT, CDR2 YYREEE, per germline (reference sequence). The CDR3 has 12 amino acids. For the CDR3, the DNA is TGTGGCACAGGGGGTAGCACAGATACGCAGTATTTT. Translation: CGTGGSTDTQYF.

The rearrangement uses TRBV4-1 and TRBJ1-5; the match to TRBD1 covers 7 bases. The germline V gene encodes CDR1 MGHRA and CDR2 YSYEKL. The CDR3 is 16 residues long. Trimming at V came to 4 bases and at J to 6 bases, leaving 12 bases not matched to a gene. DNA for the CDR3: TGCGCCAGCAGCCCGACGCTCCGGACAGGCTTTCAGCCCCAGCATTTT. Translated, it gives CASSPTLRTGFQPQHF.

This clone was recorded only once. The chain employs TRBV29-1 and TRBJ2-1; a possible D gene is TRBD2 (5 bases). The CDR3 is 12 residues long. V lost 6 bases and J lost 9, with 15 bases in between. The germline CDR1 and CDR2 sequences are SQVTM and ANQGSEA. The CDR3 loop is CSVESSRPEQFF. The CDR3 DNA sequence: TGCAGCGTCGAATCTAGCCGTCCTGAGCAGTTCTTC.

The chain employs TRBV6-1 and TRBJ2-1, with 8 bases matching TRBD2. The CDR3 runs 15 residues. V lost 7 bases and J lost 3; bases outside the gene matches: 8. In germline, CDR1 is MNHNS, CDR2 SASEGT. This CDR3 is CASTQLTSVYNEQFF. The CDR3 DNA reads TGTGCCAGCACTCAACTGACTAGCGTCTACAATGAGCAGTTCTTC.

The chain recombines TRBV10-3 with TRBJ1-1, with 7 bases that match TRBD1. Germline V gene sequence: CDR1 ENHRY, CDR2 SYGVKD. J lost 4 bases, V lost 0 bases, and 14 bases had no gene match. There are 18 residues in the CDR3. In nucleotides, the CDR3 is TGTGCCATCAGTGAGTCGACTCTAGGAGGGGGCGGGATCACTGAAGCTTTCTTT. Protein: CAISESTLGGGGITEAFF.

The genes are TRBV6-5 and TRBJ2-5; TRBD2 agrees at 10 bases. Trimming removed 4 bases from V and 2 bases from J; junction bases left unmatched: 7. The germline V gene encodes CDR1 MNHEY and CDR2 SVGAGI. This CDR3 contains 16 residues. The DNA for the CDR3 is TGTGCCAGCAGTTCCCCTAGCGGGGGCGCACAAGAGACCCAGTACTTC. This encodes CASSSPSGGAQETQYF.

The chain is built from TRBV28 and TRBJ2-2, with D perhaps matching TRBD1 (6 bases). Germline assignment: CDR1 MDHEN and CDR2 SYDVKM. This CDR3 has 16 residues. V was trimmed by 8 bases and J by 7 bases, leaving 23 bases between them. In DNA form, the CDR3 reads TGTGCCAGCCTTAACCAGCCGGGACATGGGAACGGGGAGCTGTTTTTT. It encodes CASLNQPGHGNGELFF.

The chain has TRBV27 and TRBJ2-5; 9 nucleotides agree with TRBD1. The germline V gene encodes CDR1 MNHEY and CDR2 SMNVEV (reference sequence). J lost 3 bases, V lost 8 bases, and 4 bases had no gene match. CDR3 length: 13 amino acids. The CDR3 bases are TGTGCCAGCGGTTGGACAGGGGAAGAGACCCAGTACTTC. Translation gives CASGWTGEETQYF.

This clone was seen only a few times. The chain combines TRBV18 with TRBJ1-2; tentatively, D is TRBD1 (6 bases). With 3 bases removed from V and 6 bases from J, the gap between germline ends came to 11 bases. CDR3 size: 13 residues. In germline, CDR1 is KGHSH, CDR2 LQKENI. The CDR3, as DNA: TGTGCCAGCTCACCCCTCGGACAGCATGGCTACACCTTC. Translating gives CASSPLGQHGYTF.

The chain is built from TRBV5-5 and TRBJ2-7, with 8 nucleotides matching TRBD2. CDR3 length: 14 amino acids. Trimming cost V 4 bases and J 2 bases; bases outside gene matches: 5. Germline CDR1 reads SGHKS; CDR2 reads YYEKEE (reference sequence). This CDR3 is CASSMGLVTYEQYF. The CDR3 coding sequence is TGTGCCAGCAGCATGGGACTAGTGACCTACGAGCAGTACTTC.

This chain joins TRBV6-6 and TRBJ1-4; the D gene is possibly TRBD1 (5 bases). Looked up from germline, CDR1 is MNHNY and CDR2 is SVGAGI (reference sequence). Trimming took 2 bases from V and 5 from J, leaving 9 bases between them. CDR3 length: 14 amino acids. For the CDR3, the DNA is TGTGCCAGCAGTTACCGGGCAGGGAATGAAAAACTGTTTTTT. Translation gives CASSYRAGNEKLFF.